A selection of T cell receptor beta chains follows, all from one sample in a study of cytomegalovirus exposure and HLA in healthy donors. Profiling relied on immunoSEQ multiplex PCR, and the TCRdb table lists in-frame clones only, not all of them. In the table there are 90,000 or so clones, 65% to 80% of which are singletons. The sample consisted of PBMCs. Every receptor here comes from a young woman in good health and CMV-seropositive. Both conserved end residues are part of each CDR3. D genes are given only for firm matches. A clone size is listed for some rows: how often the clone was seen (once, few, many), or a class if it is expanded.

>.|TRBV7-3|TRBD2|TRBJ2-1
TGTGCCAGCACCCCGACGGGGGGGATCGCTAGCTCCTACAATGAGCAGTTCTTC
CASTPTGGIASSYNEQFF
>.|TRBV5-4|TRBD1|TRBJ2-7
TGTGCCAGCAGCTGGACAGGGGCCTACGAGCAGTACTTC
CASSWTGAYEQYF
>few|TRBV5-1|.|TRBJ1-4
TGCGCCAGCAGCACAGCAACTAATGAAAAACTGTTTTTT
CASSTATNEKLFF
>.|TRBV19|.|TRBJ2-1
TGTGCCAGTAGTGTGCAGGTTCAAACCGGTGAGCAGTTCTTC
CASSVQVQTGEQFF
>.|TRBV4-2|.|TRBJ2-1
TGTGCCAGCAGCCAAGATCTGTTTAATGAGCAGTTCTTC
CASSQDLFNEQFF
>.|TRBV6-6|.|TRBJ1-2
TGTGCCAGCAGTTACGACGGGAACTATGGCTACACCTTC
CASSYDGNYGYTF
>.|TRBV25-1|.|TRBJ1-5
TGTGCCAGCAGTGTTCCGGGGAGCAATCAGCCCCAGCATTTT
CASSVPGSNQPQHF
>once|TRBV5-6|.|TRBJ2-5
TGTGCCAGCAGCTTGGACTCTGAAGAGACCCAGTACTTC
CASSLDSEETQYF
>.|TRBV18|TRBD1|TRBJ2-2
TGTGCCAGCTCACCACTCAAGGGACAGACCGGGGAGCTGTTTTTT
CASSPLKGQTGELFF
>.|TRBV19|.|TRBJ1-5
TGTGCCAGTCAGGACAATCTTAGCAATCAGCCCCAGCATTTT
CASQDNLSNQPQHF
>.|TRBV29-1|TRBD1|TRBJ2-5
TGCAGCGTTGGTGACAGGGGGGGGGAGACCCAGTACTTC
CSVGDRGGETQYF
>few|TRBV28|TRBD1|TRBJ1-2
TGTGCCAGCAGTTCCCCCGGGACAGGGGTAGGCTACACCTTC
CASSSPGTGVGYTF
>.|TRBV5-1|TRBD2|TRBJ2-3
TGCGCCAGCTCTGCTTCTAGCGGAAGCACAGATACGCAGTATTTT
CASSASSGSTDTQYF
>.|TRBV4-1|.|TRBJ2-5
TGCGCCAGCAGCCAAGAGGGAGGCAGAACCGAGACCCAGTACTTC
CASSQEGGRTETQYF
>.|TRBV7-7|TRBD1|TRBJ2-1
TGTGCCAGCAGCTTAGGGGGACAGGGTCCCTCCAATGAGCAGTTCTTC
CASSLGGQGPSNEQFF
>.|TRBV6-1|.|TRBJ2-1
TGTGCCAGCAGCCTAGCTTACAGGGACAATGAGCAGTTCTTC
CASSLAYRDNEQFF
>.|TRBV30|TRBD2|TRBJ2-3
TGTGCCTGGAGTCCTCTAAGAGGAGCGGGAACGGAATATTTT
CAWSPLRGAGTEYF
>.|TRBV19|TRBD1|TRBJ1-5
TGTGCCAGTAATACGAAAAACAGGGGGAATCAGCCCCAGCATTTT
CASNTKNRGNQPQHF
>.|TRBV6-1|TRBD1|TRBJ2-5
TGTGCCAGCAGTGCAGGACAGGGTAGGACGGAGACCCAGTACTTC
CASSAGQGRTETQYF
>few|TRBV29-1|TRBD2|TRBJ2-7
TGCAGCGTACACACTAGCGACAACTACGAGCAGTACTTC
CSVHTSDNYEQYF
>.|TRBV7-8|.|TRBJ1-6
TGTGCCAGCAGCTCCACAGGCCTCTATAATTCACCCCTCCACTTT
CASSSTGLYNSPLHF
>.|TRBV19|.|TRBJ1-1
TGTGCCAGTACCCTGGGGGACATGAACACTGAAGCTTTCTTT
CASTLGDMNTEAFF
>medium-sized|TRBV7-9|.|TRBJ2-7
TGTGCCAGCAGCCTCGGGCTGGAGGGCTTTTACGAGCAGTACTTC
CASSLGLEGFYEQYF
>.|TRBV5-1|TRBD2|TRBJ2-2
TGCGCCAGCAGCATCGGGACTAGCGGGGTGAACACCGGGGAGCTGTTTTTT
CASSIGTSGVNTGELFF
>.|TRBV5-4|.|TRBJ2-2
TGTGCCAGCAGCTCCCGCCCCCTTCTCCTCGGGAGCGGGGAGCTGTTTTTT
CASSSRPLLLGSGELFF
>few|TRBV6-6|.|TRBJ1-5
TGTGCCAGCAGTCAAACAGGGATGGGTCAGCCCCAGCATTTT
CASSQTGMGQPQHF
>.|TRBV14|TRBD2|TRBJ2-1
TGTGCCAGCAGCCAAACAGCGGGGGGTGGCAATGAGCAGTTCTTC
CASSQTAGGGNEQFF
>once|TRBV2|.|TRBJ1-5
TGTGCCAGCTCCTCGGGTTTTGGCAATCAGCCCCAGCATTTT
CASSSGFGNQPQHF
>.|TRBV19|TRBD2|TRBJ2-3
TGTGCCAGTAGTATAAGCGGGGGGGCATTTGGCACAGATACGCAGTATTTT
CASSISGGAFGTDTQYF
>.|TRBV11-2|TRBD2|TRBJ2-7
TGTGCCAGCAGCGAGCTGTCTAGCGGGAACTACGAGCAGTACTTC
CASSELSSGNYEQYF
>.|TRBV6-5|.|TRBJ2-1
TGTGCCAGCAGTCACCCCGAGGCGGGGGAGCAGTTCTTC
CASSHPEAGEQFF
>few|TRBV5-5|TRBD1|TRBJ1-2
TGTGCCAGCAGCTTGGCTGGGGACAGATCTAACTATGGCTACACCTTC
CASSLAGDRSNYGYTF
>.|TRBV7-8|.|TRBJ1-1
TGTGCCAGCAGCTTCCCGGACAGAGAAGCTTTCTTT
CASSFPDREAFF
>.|TRBV15|TRBD2|TRBJ2-2
TGTGCCACCAGCCCTCGGGGGGACCGTGCGAACACCGGGGAGCTGTTTTTT
CATSPRGDRANTGELFF
>.|TRBV7-9|TRBD2|TRBJ2-1
TGTGCCAGCAGCTTAGCCCTAGGGACTAGCGGGGACAATGAGCAGTTCTTC
CASSLALGTSGDNEQFF
>.|TRBV27|.|TRBJ2-1
TGTGCCAGCAGTTTATTCGGGGGGCCGGGGAATGAGCAGTTCTTC
CASSLFGGPGNEQFF
>.|TRBV4-3|TRBD1|TRBJ2-2
TGCGCCAGCAGCCACTCGCTTAGACCGGGACAGGGAGACACCGGGGAGCTGTTTTTT
CASSHSLRPGQGDTGELFF
>few|TRBV30|TRBD1|TRBJ1-2
TGTGCCTGGAGGGACAATCGGGACAGGGCGCGCGGCTACACCTTC
CAWRDNRDRARGYTF